This paragraph reports one TCR beta chain. This entry comes from a study of blood T cell repertoires in COVID-19. Across the study: The samples span acute and convalescent COVID-19 from the United States, Italy and Spain. PBMCs, B-cell-depleted T cells, or T cells provided the cDNA or gDNA that made up the material.

Authors' data handling: Reference gene primer amplification yielded estimated nucleated cell counts. Assay: immunoSEQ multiplex PCR; the TCRdb copy retains only in-frame clones and omits some. The V and J calls and clone size come from that table; D and trimming were worked out from the DNA. Among under 150,000 clones listed, less than 80% were seen once. The CDR3 is 16 amino acids. The V and J ends lost 0 bases and 0 bases respectively, with 11 bases between them. CDR1 and CDR2 (germline): MNHEY, SVGAGI. The clonotype was recovered from a woman older than 75 with active or convalescent COVID-19. The specimen was peripheral blood. The gene calls are TRBV6-5 and TRBJ2-5; perhaps TRBD1 as D (5 bases). CDR3 in DNA: TGTGCCAGCAGTTACTCCCAGGGAATCTACCAAGAGACCCAGTACTTC. Translating it yields CASSYSQGIYQETQYF.